This T cell receptor beta chain was captured by sequencing in a study of beta chain features in type 1 diabetes. Every isolated RNA sample was fully reverse transcribed, so sequencing captured expressed TCRB transcripts. The data were produced by immunoSEQ multiplex PCR, yet TCRdb's version contains in-frame clones alone and is incomplete. The table has about 130,000 clones, 9% to 9.5% seen once. The V gene's germline CDR1 is SGHAT and CDR2 FQNNGV. This CDR3 comprises 14 residues. The ends lost 5 bases at V and 1 base at J; junction bases unmatched: 4. Researchers reported sorting CD4+ naive, central memory, regulatory and stem cell-like memory cells via CD45RO/CCR7/CD25/CD127/CD95/CD27. A few counts support this clone.

The chain carries TRBV11-2 and TRBJ2-5; 7 positions agree with TRBD1. Sequencing used central memory CD4+ T cells from blood. This sequence was found in a man aged 18 to 30 in good health. CDR3 residues: CASSRTGFQETQYF. In DNA form, the CDR3 reads TGTGCCAGCAGCCGGACAGGCTTCCAAGAGACCCAGTACTTC.